Below, one TCR beta chain is given with its context. Clinical history as reported by participants underpinned cohort assignment. Recovered status in Cohort 3 required two negative PCRs, clearance, or symptom resolution. This sample is drawn from a study of blood T cell repertoires in COVID-19. Study details: PBMCs, B-cell-depleted T cells, or T cells provided the cDNA or gDNA that made up the material.

Unmatched junction bases numbered 4, after V lost 2 bases and J lost 7 bases. In germline, CDR1 is ENHRY, CDR2 SYGVKD. CDR3 size: 15 residues. In the original processing: Estimation of nucleated cell counts was performed using reference gene primer amplification. The data were produced by immunoSEQ multiplex PCR, yet TCRdb's version contains in-frame clones alone and is incomplete. The V and J calls and the clone size are those of that table, but D and trimming were determined from the DNA. The data contain over 200,000 clones, under 90% of them seen just once; the ten biggest clones take up 1.5% to 2%.

This sequence was found in a man between 60 and 75 years old who had recovered from COVID-19. Sequencing input: PBMCs or T cells enriched from blood (not recorded which). This chain links TRBV10-3 with TRBJ2-3; 12 bases are shared with TRBD2. The CDR3 spells CAISEASGGANTQYF. CDR3 sequence (DNA): TGTGCCATCAGTGAGGCTAGCGGGGGGGCGAATACGCAGTATTTT.